This is a list of T cell receptor beta chains from one sample in a study of cytomegalovirus exposure and HLA in healthy donors. This table comes from immunoSEQ multiplex PCR, and its TCRdb copy is limited to in-frame clones, with some not included. The data show tens of thousands of clones, about nine tenths seen once. Material for sequencing was PBMCs. The receptors here all came from a woman in her twenties or thirties in good health and CMV-seronegative. CDR3s include the opening cysteine and the closing phenylalanine or tryptophan. The order of the fields is CDR3 length, D gene, V gene, J gene, clone size, CDR3 protein, CDR3 DNA. The D gene is left open where the match is weak. Only part of the rows carry a size: once, few, many, or a class if the clone is expanded.

length: 12; D: -; V: TRBV7-6; J: TRBJ1-5; size: -; CDR3: CASSLQDQPQHF; DNA: TGTGCCAGCAGCTTACAGGATCAGCCCCAGCATTTT
length: 18; D: -; V: TRBV27; J: TRBJ2-1; size: -; CDR3: CASSLLKWAGKLYNEQFF; DNA: TGTGCCAGCAGTTTATTAAAATGGGCGGGAAAGCTCTACAATGAGCAGTTCTTC
length: 18; D: TRBD2; V: TRBV29-1; J: TRBJ2-2; size: -; CDR3: CSVGDRTSGSLGTGELFF; DNA: TGCAGCGTTGGGGACCGGACTAGCGGGAGCCTGGGGACCGGGGAGCTGTTTTTT
length: 13; D: TRBD1; V: TRBV6-5; J: TRBJ1-2; size: -; CDR3: CASSYRGPYGYTF; DNA: TGTGCCAGCTCGTACAGGGGGCCCTATGGCTACACCTTC
length: 18; D: TRBD2; V: TRBV4-1; J: TRBJ2-3; size: -; CDR3: CASSQDVAASGSMDTQYF; DNA: TGCGCCAGCAGCCAAGATGTCGCGGCTAGCGGGAGTATGGATACGCAGTATTTT
length: 11; D: TRBD1; V: TRBV20-1; J: TRBJ1-2; size: -; CDR3: CSVGRGTGYTF; DNA: TGCAGTGTGGGCAGGGGGACTGGCTACACCTTC
length: 16; D: -; V: TRBV7-2; J: TRBJ2-4; size: -; CDR3: CASSLRDRAEGNIQYF; DNA: TGTGCCAGCAGCTTGCGAGACAGGGCGGAGGGAAACATTCAGTACTTC
length: 16; D: TRBD1; V: TRBV10-3; J: TRBJ1-4; size: -; CDR3: CAIRGDRGLANEKLFF; DNA: TGTGCCATCAGAGGGGACAGGGGGCTGGCTAATGAAAAACTGTTTTTT
length: 11; D: -; V: TRBV20-1; J: TRBJ1-1; size: -; CDR3: CSARVTLEAFF; DNA: TGCAGTGCTAGAGTGACTTTGGAAGCTTTCTTT
length: 17; D: TRBD2; V: TRBV27; J: TRBJ2-3; size: -; CDR3: CASSWASGSLITDTQYF; DNA: TGTGCCAGCAGTTGGGCTAGCGGGAGCCTAATCACAGATACGCAGTATTTT
length: 16; D: TRBD2; V: TRBV11-2; J: TRBJ2-3; size: -; CDR3: CASSSWTSGGGDTQYF; DNA: TGTGCCAGCAGCTCTTGGACTAGCGGGGGGGGAGATACGCAGTATTTT
length: 15; D: -; V: TRBV15; J: TRBJ1-4; size: -; CDR3: CATSRGTSINEKLFF; DNA: TGTGCCACCAGCAGGGGGACTTCTATTAATGAAAAACTGTTTTTT
length: 15; D: TRBD1; V: TRBV28; J: TRBJ2-1; size: -; CDR3: CASTIRQGAGDEQFF; DNA: TGTGCCAGCACCATCCGACAGGGGGCCGGGGATGAGCAGTTCTTC
length: 14; D: -; V: TRBV5-1; J: TRBJ2-5; size: once; CDR3: CASSLGGFGETQYF; DNA: TGCGCCAGCAGCTTGGGAGGTTTTGGCGAGACCCAGTACTTC
length: 13; D: -; V: TRBV5-4; J: TRBJ1-2; size: once; CDR3: CASSLEQGYGYTF; DNA: TGTGCCAGCAGCTTAGAACAGGGCTATGGCTACACCTTC
length: 15; D: -; V: TRBV2; J: TRBJ1-1; size: -; CDR3: CASSESIGANTEAFF; DNA: TGTGCCAGCAGTGAATCGATAGGGGCGAACACTGAAGCTTTCTTT
length: 14; D: -; V: TRBV29-1; J: TRBJ1-2; size: -; CDR3: CSVVVPGASYGYTF; DNA: TGCAGCGTTGTGGTACCAGGGGCCTCCTATGGCTACACCTTC
length: 15; D: -; V: TRBV28; J: TRBJ2-2; size: -; CDR3: CASLLGPETAGELFF; DNA: TGTGCCAGCCTTTTGGGGCCCGAAACGGCCGGGGAGCTGTTTTTT
length: 17; D: TRBD1; V: TRBV7-6; J: TRBJ2-2; size: few; CDR3: CASSSSPGTGYTGELFF; DNA: TGTGCCAGCAGCTCTAGCCCAGGGACAGGGTACACCGGGGAGCTGTTTTTT
length: 14; D: -; V: TRBV5-1; J: TRBJ2-7; size: -; CDR3: CASSLKVGVAEQYF; DNA: TGCGCCAGCAGCTTGAAGGTCGGGGTGGCTGAGCAGTACTTC
length: 14; D: TRBD1; V: TRBV11-2; J: TRBJ1-2; size: -; CDR3: CASSDRTGLAGYTF; DNA: TGTGCCAGCAGCGACAGGACAGGGCTCGCTGGCTACACCTTC
length: 17; D: -; V: TRBV11-2; J: TRBJ1-5; size: -; CDR3: CASSLAGGGGSSQPQHF; DNA: TGTGCCAGCAGCTTAGCCGGGGGGGGAGGGTCCAGTCAGCCCCAGCATTTT
length: 17; D: -; V: TRBV7-2; J: TRBJ1-5; size: -; CDR3: CASSLIPGVYSNQPQHF; DNA: TGTGCCAGCAGCTTAATTCCGGGGGTCTATAGCAATCAGCCCCAGCATTTT
length: 12; D: -; V: TRBV18; J: TRBJ2-7; size: -; CDR3: CASSPQGHEQYF; DNA: TGTGCCAGCTCACCACAGGGGCACGAGCAGTACTTC